This T cell receptor beta chain was recovered during a study of blood T cell repertoires in COVID-19. Study-wide background: Sites in the United States, Italy and Spain provided acute and convalescent COVID-19 samples.

V was pared by 5 bases and J by 5 bases, with 9 bases between. CDR3 length: 12 residues. Germline-derived CDR1 and CDR2 are MGHRA and YSYEKL. This clone appeared a single time. The table came from immunoSEQ multiplex PCR; TCRdb's copy has only in-frame clones and leaves some out. The data contain fewer than 200,000 clones, roughly 87% of them singletons. This sequence was found in a man in his sixties with active or convalescent COVID-19. The V and J genes are TRBV4-1 and TRBJ1-2; possible D gene TRBD1, 6 bases. Sequences were obtained from peripheral blood. The CDR3 nucleotides read TGCGCCAGCAGCTCTACAGGGTATGGCTACACCTTC. Protein: CASSSTGYGYTF.